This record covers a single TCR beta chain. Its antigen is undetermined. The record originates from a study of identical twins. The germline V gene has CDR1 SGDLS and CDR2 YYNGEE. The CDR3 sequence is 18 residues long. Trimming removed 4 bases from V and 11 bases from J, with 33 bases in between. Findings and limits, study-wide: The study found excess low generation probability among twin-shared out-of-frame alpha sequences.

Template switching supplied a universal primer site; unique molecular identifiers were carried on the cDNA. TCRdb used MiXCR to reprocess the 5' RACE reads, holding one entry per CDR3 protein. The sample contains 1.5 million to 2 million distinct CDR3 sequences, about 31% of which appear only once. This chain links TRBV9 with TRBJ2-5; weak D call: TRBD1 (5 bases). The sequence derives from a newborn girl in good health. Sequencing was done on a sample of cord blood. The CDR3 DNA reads TGTGCCAGCAGCTTCTCGTCCCCTAGGACACTATCCTACAATGAGCAGTACTTC. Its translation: CASSFSSPRTLSYNEQYF.